The 21 T cell receptor beta chains presented below share a single source sample, sequenced in a study of cytomegalovirus exposure and HLA in healthy donors. 13 Jbeta primers and 60 Vbeta primers were used for the PCR. Sequenced by immunoSEQ multiplex PCR; TCRdb stores in-frame clones only, minus some. The table includes 150,000 to 200,000 clones, around 80% detected once. Sequenced sample: PBMCs. The origin of the receptors is a woman between 25 and 40 years old in good health and CMV-seropositive.

V gene TRBV18 combines with J gene TRBJ2-1; perhaps TRBD1 as D (6 bases). The germline V gene has CDR1 KGHSH and CDR2 LQKENI. V lost 3 bases, J lost 8 bases, and 14 bases lay in between. This CDR3 comprises 14 residues. The DNA for the CDR3 is TGTGCCAGCTCACCCGGACAGATGTTCCATGAGCAGTTCTTC. It yields the protein CASSPGQMFHEQFF.

The chain joins TRBV7-2 to TRBJ1-5; no reliable D call. Trimming removed 3 bases at V and 3 bases at J, with 12 bases between. CDR3 length: 15 residues. CDR1 and CDR2 (germline): SGHTA, FQGNSA. CDR3 in amino acids: CASSLGSSFNQPQHF. The CDR3 nucleotides read TGTGCCAGCAGCTTGGGCAGTTCTTTCAATCAGCCCCAGCATTTT. Filled out from reference TRBV7-2 and TRBJ1-5, the complete variable domain reads GAGVSQSPSNKVTEKGKDVELRCDPISGHTALYWYRQSLGQGLEFLIYFQGNSAPDKSGLPSDRFSAERTGGSVSTLTIQRTQQEDSAVYLCASSLGSSFNQPQHFGDGTRLSIL.

The rearrangement joins TRBV5-1 to TRBJ1-4, with D possibly matching TRBD1 (6 bases). This CDR3 spans 14 amino acids. Between the trimmed V and J ends, which lost 0 bases and 4 bases, there was a span of 7 bases. CDR1 SGHRS and CDR2 YFSETQ come from the germline V gene. The CDR3 is CASSLDRVNEKLFF. The CDR3, as DNA: TGCGCCAGCAGCTTGGACAGGGTTAATGAAAAACTGTTTTTT. The whole variable domain, filled in from reference TRBV5-1 and TRBJ1-4, reads KAGVTQTPRYLIKTRGQQVTLSCSPISGHRSVSWYQQTPGQGLQFLFEYFSETQRNKGNFPGRFSGRQFSNSRSEMNVSTLELGDSALYLCASSLDRVNEKLFFGSGTQLSVL.

V and J are TRBV5-6 and TRBJ1-1; the D gene is possibly TRBD1 (6 bases). CDR1 and CDR2 from the germline V gene are SGHDT and YYEEEE. V lost 4 bases to trimming and J lost 0 bases, with 22 bases between them. The CDR3 is 18 amino acids. As DNA, the CDR3 is TGTGCCAGCAGCCCACGAGGGACATTTGTCGCCATGAACACTGAAGCTTTCTTT. Translating it yields CASSPRGTFVAMNTEAFF.

This clone was picked up one time. The chain couples TRBV25-1 to TRBJ2-5, with D maybe TRBD2 (5 bases). V lost 3 bases and J lost 2, with 10 bases in between. The germline gives CDR1 MGHDK, CDR2 SYGVNS. The CDR3 has 14 residues. CDR3 nucleotide sequence: TGTGCCAGCAGTGACCCTAGCAGACAAGAGACCCAGTACTTC. Translation: CASSDPSRQETQYF. Looking up the rest from reference TRBV25-1 and TRBJ2-5 gives the full variable domain: EADIYQTPRYLVIGTGKKITLECSQTMGHDKMYWYQQDPGMELHLIHYSYGVNSTEKGDLSSESTVSRIRTEHFPLTLESARPSHTSQYLCASSDPSRQETQYFGPGTRLLVL.

V and J are TRBV5-8 and TRBJ1-4; 7 bases fit TRBD1. This CDR3 spans 15 amino acids. V lost 2 bases to trimming and J lost 5 bases; unmatched junction nucleotides: 6. The germline V gene encodes CDR1 SGHTS and CDR2 YDEGEE. The CDR3: CASSLTGTENEKLFF. CDR3 sequence (DNA): TGTGCCAGCAGCTTAACCGGGACAGAGAATGAAAAACTGTTTTTT.

The sample holds one count of this clone. The chain has TRBV28 and TRBJ2-7; tentative D call: TRBD1 (7 bases). V lost 3 bases to trimming and J lost 3 bases, with 21 bases between them. This CDR3 spans 17 amino acids. The germline gives CDR1 MDHEN, CDR2 SYDVKM. This CDR3 reads CASSFGLQGFIIYEQYF. For the CDR3, the DNA is TGTGCCAGCAGTTTCGGACTACAGGGGTTCATCATCTACGAGCAGTACTTC.

This chain joins TRBV10-3 and TRBJ1-4; 7 nucleotides line up with TRBD1. Losses at the gene ends were 5 bases for V and 8 bases for J; bases not matched to a gene: 5. The V gene's germline CDR1 is ENHRY and CDR2 SYGVKD. This CDR3 region has 13 residues. The CDR3 coding sequence is TGTGCCATCAGTAGGGACAGTCTCGAAAAACTGTTTTTT. This encodes CAISRDSLEKLFF.

The genes are TRBV4-2 and TRBJ2-4, with 8 bases that match TRBD1. This CDR3 has 19 amino acids. V gave up 1 base and J gave up 0 bases; unmatched junction bases: 11. Per the germline V gene, CDR1 is LGHNA and CDR2 is YNFKEQ. The CDR3 protein is CASSQVGTGGDVAKNIQYF. DNA of the CDR3: TGTGCCAGCAGCCAAGTCGGAACAGGGGGTGATGTAGCCAAAAACATTCAGTACTTC.

This chain joins TRBV29-1 and TRBJ2-3; TRBD2 matches at 9 bases. The germline V gene has CDR1 SQVTM and CDR2 ANQGSEA. This CDR3 contains 14 residues. Trimming took 4 bases from V and 2 from J; bases not matched to a gene: 4. The CDR3 loop is CSVGASGDTDTQYF. CDR3 nucleotides: TGCAGCGTTGGCGCTAGCGGGGACACAGATACGCAGTATTTT.

This sequence joins TRBV27 and TRBJ2-1; D perhaps matches TRBD1 (6 bases). Trimming pared 0 bases from V and 8 bases from J, leaving 8 bases between. CDR1 and CDR2 from the germline V gene are MNHEY and SMNVEV (reference sequence). The CDR3 contains 13 residues. CDR3 in amino acids: CASSLSTGYEQFF. CDR3 nucleotides: TGTGCCAGCAGTTTATCAACAGGGTATGAGCAGTTCTTC.

V usage is TRBV5-6 and J usage is TRBJ1-1; tentatively, D is TRBD1 (6 bases). The CDR3 covers 16 residues. Per the germline V gene, CDR1 is SGHDT and CDR2 is YYEEEE. With 4 bases removed from V and 3 bases from J, the gap between germline ends came to 19 bases. The CDR3: CASSGVRYRDDTEAFF. DNA for the CDR3: TGTGCCAGCAGCGGGGTTAGGTACAGGGATGACACTGAAGCTTTCTTT.

The rearrangement uses TRBV9 and TRBJ1-4, with unresolved D. V lost 3 bases and J 0 bases, leaving 15 bases between the germline ends. Per the germline V gene, CDR1 is SGDLS and CDR2 is YYNGEE. CDR3 length: 17 amino acids. The CDR3 protein is CASSATGRGATNEKLFF. As DNA, the CDR3 is TGTGCCAGCAGCGCTACCGGGAGAGGCGCAACTAATGAAAAACTGTTTTTT.

The rearrangement uses TRBV4-1 and TRBJ2-1, with D possibly TRBD2 on 5 matching bases. Trimming removed 1 base at V and 9 bases at J, with 10 bases between. CDR3 length: 13 residues. Germline CDR1 reads MGHRA; CDR2 reads YSYEKL. The CDR3 here is CASSQARELEQFF. The CDR3 coding sequence is TGCGCCAGCAGCCAAGCACGGGAACTTGAGCAGTTCTTC.

This clone was observed a few times. This sequence joins TRBV19 and TRBJ2-7, with 10 bases matching TRBD1. Germline CDR1 is LNHDA and CDR2 is SQIVND (reference sequence). The CDR3 spans 14 residues. V was clipped by 4 bases and J by 0 bases; unmatched bases: 0. This CDR3 reads CASSRTGGSYEQYF. For the CDR3, the DNA is TGTGCCAGTAGTAGGACAGGGGGCTCCTACGAGCAGTACTTC.

The chain carries TRBV27 and TRBJ1-1; TRBD1 agrees at 11 bases. From germline, CDR1 is MNHEY and CDR2 SMNVEV (reference sequence). The CDR3 has 17 amino acids. Losses at the gene ends were 4 bases for V and 4 bases for J; bases not matched to a gene: 11. This CDR3 reads CASSSSGTGGWGTEAFF. CDR3 sequence (DNA): TGTGCCAGCAGTTCATCCGGGACAGGGGGGTGGGGCACTGAAGCTTTCTTT.

The V and J genes are TRBV27 and TRBJ2-2, with D perhaps TRBD1 (6 bases). This CDR3 comprises 17 residues. Germline V gene data show CDR1 as MNHEY and CDR2 as SMNVEV (reference sequence). Trimming removed 3 bases from V and 4 bases from J, with 18 bases in between. For the CDR3, the DNA is TGTGCCAGCAGTTTCAACAGGGTGGCCCTGTTCACCGGGGAGCTGTTTTTT. It specifies CASSFNRVALFTGELFF.

This clone showed up just a few times. The chain has TRBV28 and TRBJ1-2, with TRBD1 matching 10 bases. The germline CDR1 and CDR2 sequences are MDHEN and SYDVKM. The CDR3 sequence is 15 residues long. With V trimmed by 6 bases and J by 5 bases, 9 bases remained unmatched. CDR3 in DNA: TGTGCCAGCAGGGGACAGGGGTTGGGTCAGTATGGCTACACCTTC. It translates to CASRGQGLGQYGYTF.

V usage is TRBV9 and J usage is TRBJ2-3; the D gene is possibly TRBD1 (6 bases). The germline gives CDR1 SGDLS, CDR2 YYNGEE. V was trimmed by 6 bases and J by 0 bases, leaving 14 bases between them. CDR3 length: 15 amino acids. The DNA of the CDR3 is TGTGCCAGCACCGGAATGGGGGCTAGCACAGATACGCAGTATTTT. Translating it yields CASTGMGASTDTQYF.

In its sample, this clone was seen many times. The rearrangement uses TRBV7-2 and TRBJ2-7; 9 nucleotides align to TRBD1. Germline V gives CDR1 SGHTA, CDR2 FQGNSA. The ends lost 1 base at V and 3 bases at J; junction bases unmatched: 4. CDR3 length: 15 amino acids. The chain's CDR3 is CASSLGQGVHYEQYF. CDR3 DNA sequence: TGTGCCAGCAGCTTAGGACAGGGGGTCCACTACGAGCAGTACTTC.

This clone was observed a few times. The gene calls are TRBV7-2 and TRBJ1-5; D not resolved. CDR3 size: 13 residues. Trimming took off 5 bases at V and 5 bases at J, with 10 bases between the two ends. Germline values: CDR1 SGHTA, CDR2 FQGNSA. The CDR3 DNA reads as TGTGCCAGCAGCCTAACCACCTATCAGCCCCAGCATTTT. As protein: CASSLTTYQPQHF.